The 13 T cell receptor beta chains reported below all come from one sample, sequenced in a study of cytotoxic CD8 clonotypes in ibrutinib-treated CLL. Assay: immunoSEQ multiplex PCR; the TCRdb copy retains only in-frame clones and omits some. The repertoire consists of some 170,000 clones, with roughly 84% occurring once and the leading ten covering 3%. The sample in question was PBMCs, obtained at disease progression, from a patient treated with ibrutinib. All receptors derive from a human donor with chronic lymphocytic leukemia.

The CDR3 loop reads CASSGAELTYFYEQYF. The CDR3 region has the DNA TGTGCCAGCAGTGGAGCGGAGCTTACCTACTTCTACGAGCAGTACTTC. The chain carries TRBV28 and TRBJ2-7; weak D call: TRBD2 (5 bases). From germline, CDR1 is MDHEN and CDR2 SYDVKM. Trimming shortened V by 5 bases and J by 3 bases, and 20 bases separated the two germline ends. The CDR3 totals 16 residues.

The chain employs TRBV6-1 and TRBJ2-5; 11 bases agree with TRBD2. The CDR3 totals 16 residues. CDR1 is MNHNS and CDR2 is SASEGT in the germline V gene. The J segment lost 1 base and the V segment lost 3 bases, leaving 4 bases of the junction unmatched. This CDR3 reads CASSDGLAGFQETQYF. In DNA form, the CDR3 reads TGTGCCAGCAGTGACGGACTAGCGGGCTTCCAAGAGACCCAGTACTTC.

The chain has TRBV30 and TRBJ1-3, with D uncertain. Germline V lookup: CDR1 GTSNPN, CDR2 SVGIG (reference sequence). This CDR3 is built from 14 residues. Trimming stripped 0 bases from V and 0 bases from J, with 6 bases between. CDR3 residues: CAWSVRGSGNTIYF. The CDR3, as DNA: TGTGCCTGGAGTGTACGAGGCTCTGGAAACACCATATATTTT.

This sequence joins TRBV10-3 and TRBJ1-2; perhaps TRBD1 as D (5 bases). The CDR3 contains 11 residues. Germline values: CDR1 ENHRY, CDR2 SYGVKD. V shed 10 bases and J shed 4 bases, with 10 bases lying between them. CDR3 coding DNA: TGTGCCACCCAGGGCGGCTATGGCTACACCTTC. Translation: CATQGGYGYTF.

This chain links TRBV11-3 with TRBJ2-1; 7 positions match TRBD2. CDR1 and CDR2 from the germline V gene are SGHNT and YENEEA. This CDR3 has 13 residues. V shed 4 bases, J shed 9 bases, and the junction held 6 bases outside the gene matches. Written as DNA, the CDR3 is TGTGCCAGCAGCTCCCTTTCTAGCGGTGAGCAGTTCTTC. Its protein is CASSSLSSGEQFF.

The gene calls are TRBV5-1 and TRBJ2-7; D not certain. Germline assignment: CDR1 SGHRS and CDR2 YFSETQ. With 4 bases removed from V and 2 bases from J, the gap between germline ends came to 7 bases. The CDR3 extends over 12 amino acids. The chain's CDR3 is CASSGYTYEQYF. The CDR3 DNA is TGCGCCAGCAGCGGTTATACCTACGAGCAGTACTTC. Looking up the rest from reference TRBV5-1 and TRBJ2-7 gives the full variable domain: KAGVTQTPRYLIKTRGQQVTLSCSPISGHRSVSWYQQTPGQGLQFLFEYFSETQRNKGNFPGRFSGRQFSNSRSEMNVSTLELGDSALYLCASSGYTYEQYFGPGTRLTVT.

This chain connects TRBV18 to TRBJ2-7; weak D call: TRBD1 (5 bases). Trimming pared 4 bases from V and 6 bases from J, leaving 10 bases between. This CDR3 is 12 amino acids long. CDR1 and CDR2 from the germline V gene are KGHSH and LQKENI. CDR3 amino acids: CASSHPGIEQYF. CDR3 DNA sequence: TGTGCCAGCTCACACCCAGGGATCGAGCAGTACTTC.

This sequence joins TRBV8-2 and TRBJ1-2. TRBV8-2 is shown as a pseudogene. The CDR3 is 8 residues long. CDR3 sequence (DNA): TGTGAGAACTATGGCTACACCTTC. Translating gives CENYGYTF.

The gene calls are TRBV5-1 and TRBJ2-1; TRBD1 agrees at 10 bases. This CDR3 has 15 residues. Unmatched junction bases numbered 3, after V lost 4 bases and J lost 2 bases. The V gene's germline CDR1 is SGHRS and CDR2 YFSETQ. CDR3 region: CASSQGQGTYNEQFF. CDR3 in DNA: TGCGCCAGCAGCCAGGGACAGGGGACCTACAATGAGCAGTTCTTC. Full variable domain (rest looked up from reference TRBV5-1 and TRBJ2-1): KAGVTQTPRYLIKTRGQQVTLSCSPISGHRSVSWYQQTPGQGLQFLFEYFSETQRNKGNFPGRFSGRQFSNSRSEMNVSTLELGDSALYLCASSQGQGTYNEQFFGPGTRLTVL.

The chain combines TRBV7-9 with TRBJ1-1; possibly TRBD1 for D (6 bases). Deletions cut 5 bases from V and 6 bases from J, with 13 bases between. Looked up from germline, CDR1 is SEHNR and CDR2 is FQNEAQ (reference sequence). The CDR3 has 13 amino acids. The CDR3, as DNA: TGTGCCAGCAGCCCTCCGGACAGACCTGAAGCTTTCTTT. Translation gives CASSPPDRPEAFF.

This clone appeared once. The rearrangement uses TRBV14 and TRBJ2-1; D is ambiguous. V was pared by 0 bases and J by 0 bases, with 12 bases between. Germline lookup yields CDR1 SGHDN and CDR2 FVKESK. This CDR3 spans 17 amino acids. CDR3 nucleotide sequence: TGTGCCAGCAGCCAAGATTCGCTCTCAAGCTCCTACAATGAGCAGTTCTTC. This gives the protein CASSQDSLSSSYNEQFF.

The J gene is TRBJ2-7, the V gene TRBV6-5, with D possibly TRBD1 on 6 matching bases. The CDR3 loop spans 13 amino acids. V lost 8 bases, J lost 0 bases, and 11 bases lay in between. CDR1 is MNHEY and CDR2 is SVGAGI in the germline V gene. The CDR3 DNA reads as TGTGCCAGCCTGGGGACAAACTCCTACGAGCAGTACTTC. Translation: CASLGTNSYEQYF.

The chain combines TRBV5-6 with TRBJ2-2; the D gene could be TRBD1 or TRBD2 (6 bases each). V was trimmed by 2 bases and J by 7 bases, leaving 15 bases between them. The CDR3 is 15 residues long. CDR1 is SGHDT, CDR2 YYEEEE, per germline. The CDR3 spells CASSLRGAGSGELFF. The CDR3 DNA is TGTGCCAGCAGCTTAAGGGGGGCTGGCAGCGGGGAGCTGTTTTTT.